The clone carrying this T cell receptor beta chain was recorded a few times. The CDR3 runs 12 residues. Trimming removed 1 base from V and 15 bases from J, with 14 bases in between. This entry comes from a study of T-cell reconstitution after alpha-beta-depleted transplantation in children. Unique molecular identifiers were built into the TCRbeta library. TCRdb redid the calling of the PCR reads with MiXCR, one entry per CDR3 protein. The sample yields roughly 500,000 distinct CDR3 sequences, 30% to 35% seen once. This clonotype was obtained from a human donor who donated a stem cell graft to a child with aplastic anemia. V gene TRBV12-3 or TRBV12-4 combines with J gene TRBJ2-3, with a tentative D call TRBD2 (5 bases). Sequencing was performed on PBMCs from the stem cell graft donor, taken from the stem cell graft. The CDR3 DNA sequence: TGTGCCAGCAGTTTAGTTGCTAGCAGCCTATATTTT. Its translation is CASSLVASSLYF.